These 7 T cell receptor beta chains originate from one sample sequenced in a study of blood T cell repertoires in COVID-19. Measured with immunoSEQ multiplex PCR; TCRdb has only the in-frame clones, and not every one. The sample has about 25,000 clones; roughly 84% are singletons. Sequencing was performed on peripheral blood. Every receptor here comes from a man aged 50 or older with active COVID-19.

The chain joins TRBV10-3 to TRBJ2-1; 14 bases line up with TRBD2. V shed 4 bases, J shed 4 bases, and the junction held 9 bases outside the gene matches. Germline V gives CDR1 ENHRY, CDR2 SYGVKD. The CDR3 covers 18 residues. CDR3 sequence reads: CAISATSGGAGGYNEQFF. Written as DNA, the CDR3 is TGTGCCATCAGTGCGACTAGCGGGGGGGCCGGAGGTTACAATGAGCAGTTCTTC.

The chain carries TRBV9 and TRBJ2-3, with D perhaps TRBD2 (5 bases). The CDR3 runs 15 residues. The V end lost 7 bases, the J end lost 2 bases, and 17 bases lay between the germline ends. The germline V gene encodes CDR1 SGDLS and CDR2 YYNGEE. The CDR3 region has the DNA TGTGCCAGCCGCCGGGATAGCCGATACACAGATACGCAGTATTTT. It is translated as CASRRDSRYTDTQYF.

This chain links TRBV3-1 (or the pseudogene TRBV3-2) with TRBJ2-5, with D hard to call. The CDR3 spans 13 residues. Per the germline V gene, CDR1 is LGHDT and CDR2 is YNNKEL (reference sequence). Trimming cost V 4 bases and J 3 bases, with 9 bases left between them. In DNA, the CDR3 is TGTGCCAGCAGCCCCGGGTTAGAAGAGACCCAGTACTTC. Protein sequence: CASSPGLEETQYF.

The rearrangement uses TRBV7-8 and TRBJ2-1; tentative D call: TRBD2 (7 bases). The V gene lost 5 bases and the J gene lost 7 bases, with 21 bases spanning the gap. Germline CDR1 and CDR2: SGHVS and FQNEAQ. This CDR3 is built from 16 residues. DNA of the CDR3: TGTGCCAGCAGCCACCCTCGAGGGGGGGCGCGGAATGAGCAGTTCTTC. Translated: CASSHPRGGARNEQFF.

This clone was observed a few times. This chain links TRBV19 with TRBJ2-1; D gene uncertain. The CDR3 sequence is 16 residues long. Looked up from germline, CDR1 is LNHDA and CDR2 is SQIVND (reference sequence). V was trimmed by 2 bases and J by 8 bases, leaving 19 bases between them. The CDR3 reads CASSIIGGTQVDEQFF. The CDR3 DNA is TGTGCCAGTAGTATAATCGGCGGAACACAAGTGGATGAGCAGTTCTTC.

This chain connects TRBV19 to TRBJ2-2, with 7 bases that match TRBD1. The CDR3 consists of 14 residues. V shed 6 bases and J 3 bases; nucleotides not matched to a gene: 4. Germline loops: CDR1 LNHDA, CDR2 SQIVND (reference sequence). The CDR3 is CASSTTGDTGELFF. As DNA, the CDR3 is TGTGCCAGTAGCACTACAGGGGACACCGGGGAGCTGTTTTTT.

The genes are TRBV11-2 and TRBJ1-6, with D possibly TRBD1 on 5 matching bases. Trimming stripped 1 base from V and 1 base from J, with 8 bases between. CDR3 size: 16 residues. The germline CDR1 and CDR2 sequences are SGHAT and FQNNGV. In DNA, the CDR3 is TGTGCCAGCAGCTTAGTCGGGGGGTCCTATAATTCACCCCTCCACTTT. Translation: CASSLVGGSYNSPLHF.